The 8 T cell receptor beta chains in this list originate from one sample, sequenced in a study of glioma-infiltrating T cells. TCR alpha and beta CDR3 regions were amplified from RNA using iRepertoire nested multiplex PCR. TCRdb used MiXCR to reprocess the multiplex PCR reads, holding one entry per CDR3 protein. The data contain 44,000 or so distinct CDR3 sequences, around 22% of them singletons. The specimen sequenced was glioma tissue, nonneoplastic brain tissue, or PBMCs (not recorded which). The source is a human donor with low-grade glioma or glioblastoma, undergoing nonglioma brain surgery, or in good health (not recorded which).

This clonotype was observed at least ten times. The chain employs TRBV4-1 and TRBJ1-4; D is unresolved. V shed 6 bases and J shed 2 bases, with 7 bases lying between them. There are 13 residues in the CDR3. The germline V gene encodes CDR1 MGHRA and CDR2 YSYEKL. As DNA, the CDR3 is TGCGCCAGCAGGACTTGGACTAATGAAAAACTGTTTTTT. Translating gives CASRTWTNEKLFF.

This clonotype was picked up many times. V is TRBV5-1 and J is TRBJ2-3, with TRBD2 matching 7 bases. The CDR3 is 13 amino acids. V trimming: 2 bases; J trimming: 3 bases; junction bases outside the gene matches: 0. Germline CDR1 SGHRS, CDR2 YFSETQ. DNA for the CDR3: TGCGCCAGCAGCTTAGCGGGGACAGATACGCAGTATTTT. This gives the protein CASSLAGTDTQYF. Using reference TRBV5-1 and TRBJ2-3 for the parts outside the CDR3, the full variable domain is KAGVTQTPRYLIKTRGQQVTLSCSPISGHRSVSWYQQTPGQGLQFLFEYFSETQRNKGNFPGRFSGRQFSNSRSEMNVSTLELGDSALYLCASSLAGTDTQYFGPGTRLTVL.

Details on this clonotype: A much larger clone lies a single base off, so this may be a read error. The chain links TRBV10-2 to TRBJ1-2, with a weak D call TRBD1 (6 bases). V lost 5 bases and J 6 bases, leaving 16 bases between the germline ends. Per germline, CDR1 WSHSY and CDR2 SAAADI. The CDR3 loop spans 14 amino acids. CDR3: CASSNSGETHGYTF. The CDR3 DNA is TGCGCCAGCAGTAACTCAGGGGAGACGCATGGCTACACCTTC.

This clonotype was seen repeatedly, ten times or more. For the CDR3, the DNA is TGTGCCAGCAGTCCCCAGGGAGAAGGGTACGAGCAGTACTTC. Protein sequence: CASSPQGEGYEQYF. The chain joins TRBV27 to TRBJ2-7; D may match TRBD1 or TRBD2 (5 bases each). Trimming cost V 5 bases and J 4 bases, with 15 bases left between them. CDR1 and CDR2 (germline): MNHEY, SMNVEV (reference sequence). This CDR3 contains 14 residues.

On this clonotype: A much larger clone sits a single nucleotide away, making a read error possible. The chain uses TRBV19 and TRBJ1-6; D ambiguous. From germline, CDR1 is LNHDA and CDR2 SQIVND (reference sequence). CDR3 length: 11 residues. The CDR3, as DNA: TGTGCCGGTAGCGGTAATTCACCCCTCCACTTT. It is translated as CAGSGNSPLHF.

There are many counts of this clonotype. The chain is built from TRBV5-1 and TRBJ1-4, with D possibly matching TRBD1 (5 bases). Per germline, CDR1 SGHRS and CDR2 YFSETQ. The CDR3 is 15 residues long. Deletions cut 4 bases from V and 6 bases from J, with 16 bases between. The CDR3 spells CASSRGSGSDEKLFF. In DNA, the CDR3 is TGCGCCAGCAGCCGGGGGTCAGGGAGCGATGAAAAACTGTTTTTT.

This clonotype turned up a few times. The V and J genes are TRBV10-3 and TRBJ2-3; 8 nucleotides line up with TRBD1. J gave up 0 bases and V 5 bases, and 4 bases lay outside the gene matches. This CDR3 has 15 amino acids. Germline V lookup: CDR1 ENHRY, CDR2 SYGVKD. CDR3 in amino acids: CAISPGQGSTDTQYF. CDR3 nucleotide sequence: TGTGCCATCAGTCCCGGACAGGGAAGCACAGATACGCAGTATTTT.

This clonotype was recorded many times. This chain connects TRBV7-9 to TRBJ1-2, with a tentative D call TRBD1 (5 bases). CDR3 length: 13 amino acids. Germline V gives CDR1 SEHNR, CDR2 FQNEAQ (reference sequence). The V gene lost 7 bases and the J gene lost 6 bases, with 15 bases spanning the gap. This chain's CDR3 is CASTERLGDGYTF. The CDR3 region has the DNA TGTGCCAGCACCGAGAGATTGGGGGATGGCTACACCTTC.